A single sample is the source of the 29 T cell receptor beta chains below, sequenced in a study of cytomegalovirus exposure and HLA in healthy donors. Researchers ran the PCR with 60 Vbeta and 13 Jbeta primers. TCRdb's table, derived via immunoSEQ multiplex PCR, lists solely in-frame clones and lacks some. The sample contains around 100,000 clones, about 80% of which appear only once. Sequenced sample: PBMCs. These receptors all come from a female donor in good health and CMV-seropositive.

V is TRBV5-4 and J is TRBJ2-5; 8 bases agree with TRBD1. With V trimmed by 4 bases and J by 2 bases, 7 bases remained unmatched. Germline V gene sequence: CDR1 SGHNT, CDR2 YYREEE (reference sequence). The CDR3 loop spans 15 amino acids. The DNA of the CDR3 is TGTGCCAGCAGCCCGACAGGGGAAGCACAAGAGACCCAGTACTTC. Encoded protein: CASSPTGEAQETQYF.

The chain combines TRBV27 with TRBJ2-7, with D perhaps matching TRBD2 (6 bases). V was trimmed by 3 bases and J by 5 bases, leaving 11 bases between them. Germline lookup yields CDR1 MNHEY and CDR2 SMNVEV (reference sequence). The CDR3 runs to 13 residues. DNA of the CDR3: TGTGCCAGCAGTTTCCGGGGGATGAACGAGCAGTACTTC. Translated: CASSFRGMNEQYF.

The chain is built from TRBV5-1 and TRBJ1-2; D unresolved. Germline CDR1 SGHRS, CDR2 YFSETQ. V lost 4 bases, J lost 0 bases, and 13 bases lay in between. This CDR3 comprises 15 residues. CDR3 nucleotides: TGCGCCAGCAGCGGCCAGGCCTTATCTAACTATGGCTACACCTTC. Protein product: CASSGQALSNYGYTF.

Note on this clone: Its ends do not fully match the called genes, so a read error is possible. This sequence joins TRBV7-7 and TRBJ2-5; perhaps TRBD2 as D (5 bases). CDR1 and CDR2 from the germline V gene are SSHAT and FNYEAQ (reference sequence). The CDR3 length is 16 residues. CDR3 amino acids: CASSSHRVGGEETQYF. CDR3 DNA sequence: TGTGCTAGCAGCTCGCACCGGGTAGGAGGCGAAGAGACCCAGTACTTC.

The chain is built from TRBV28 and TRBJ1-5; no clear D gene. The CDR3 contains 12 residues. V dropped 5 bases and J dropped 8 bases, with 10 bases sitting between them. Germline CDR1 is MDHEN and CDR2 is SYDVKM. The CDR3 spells CASSIRREPQHF. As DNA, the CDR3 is TGTGCCAGCAGTATAAGGAGGGAGCCCCAGCATTTT.

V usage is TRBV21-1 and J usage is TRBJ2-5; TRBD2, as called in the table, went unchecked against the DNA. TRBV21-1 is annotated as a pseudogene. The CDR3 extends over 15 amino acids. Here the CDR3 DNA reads TGTGCCAGCAGCAAAGCCCAGCGGGCGGGGGAGACCCAGTACTTC. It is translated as CASSKAQRAGETQYF.

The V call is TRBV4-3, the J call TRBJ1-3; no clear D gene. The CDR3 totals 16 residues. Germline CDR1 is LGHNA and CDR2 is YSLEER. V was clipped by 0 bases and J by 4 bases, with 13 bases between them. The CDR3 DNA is TGCGCCAGCAGCCAAGATGGCAAAGGAGTGGGAAACACCATATATTTT. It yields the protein CASSQDGKGVGNTIYF.

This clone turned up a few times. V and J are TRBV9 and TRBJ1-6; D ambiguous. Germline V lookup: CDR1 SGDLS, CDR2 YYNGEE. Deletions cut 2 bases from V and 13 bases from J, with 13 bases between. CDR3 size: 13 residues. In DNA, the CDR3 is TGTGCCAGCAGCGTCGAGGTCACATCGCCCCTCCACTTT. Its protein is CASSVEVTSPLHF.

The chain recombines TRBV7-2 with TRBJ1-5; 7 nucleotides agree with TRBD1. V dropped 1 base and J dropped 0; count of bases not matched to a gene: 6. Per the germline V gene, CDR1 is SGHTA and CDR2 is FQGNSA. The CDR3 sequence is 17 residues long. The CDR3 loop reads CASSLVEGGYSNQPQHF. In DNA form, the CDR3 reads TGTGCCAGCAGCTTAGTGGAAGGGGGCTATAGCAATCAGCCCCAGCATTTT.

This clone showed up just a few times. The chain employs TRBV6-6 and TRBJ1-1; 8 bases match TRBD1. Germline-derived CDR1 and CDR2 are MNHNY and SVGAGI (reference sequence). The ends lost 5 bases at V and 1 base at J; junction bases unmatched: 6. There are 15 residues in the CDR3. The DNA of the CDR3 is TGTGCCAGCAGTCGGCAGGGGGCCCGGAACACTGAAGCTTTCTTT. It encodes CASSRQGARNTEAFF.

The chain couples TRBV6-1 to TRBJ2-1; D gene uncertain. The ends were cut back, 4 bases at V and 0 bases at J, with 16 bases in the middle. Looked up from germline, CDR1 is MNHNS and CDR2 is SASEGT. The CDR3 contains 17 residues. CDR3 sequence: CASSGPGGLSSYNEQFF. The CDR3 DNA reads TGTGCCAGCAGTGGGCCTGGCGGTCTGAGCTCCTACAATGAGCAGTTCTTC.

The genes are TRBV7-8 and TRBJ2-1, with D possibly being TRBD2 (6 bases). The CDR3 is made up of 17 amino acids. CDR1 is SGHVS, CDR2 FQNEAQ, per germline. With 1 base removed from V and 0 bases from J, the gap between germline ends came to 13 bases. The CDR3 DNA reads TGTGCCAGCAGCTTAGGGCCCCGGGACTCCTCCTACAATGAGCAGTTCTTC. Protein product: CASSLGPRDSSYNEQFF.

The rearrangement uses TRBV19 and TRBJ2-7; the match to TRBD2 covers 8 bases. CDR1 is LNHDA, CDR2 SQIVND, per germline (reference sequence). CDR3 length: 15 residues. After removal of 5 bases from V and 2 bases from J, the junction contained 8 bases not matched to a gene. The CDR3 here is CASSWLAGDTYEQYF. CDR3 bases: TGTGCCAGTAGTTGGCTAGCGGGTGACACCTACGAGCAGTACTTC.

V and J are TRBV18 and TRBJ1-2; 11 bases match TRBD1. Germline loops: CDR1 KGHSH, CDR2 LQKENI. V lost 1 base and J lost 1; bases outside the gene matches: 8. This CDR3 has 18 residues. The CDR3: CASSPRGTGGALNYGYTF. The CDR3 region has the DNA TGTGCCAGCTCACCACGAGGGACAGGGGGGGCCCTTAACTATGGCTACACCTTC.

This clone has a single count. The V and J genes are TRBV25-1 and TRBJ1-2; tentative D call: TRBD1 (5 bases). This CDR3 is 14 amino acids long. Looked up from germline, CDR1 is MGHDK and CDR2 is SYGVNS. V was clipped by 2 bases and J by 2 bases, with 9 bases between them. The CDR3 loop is CASSEAGPNYGYTF. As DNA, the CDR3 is TGTGCCAGCAGTGAAGCAGGGCCCAACTATGGCTACACCTTC.

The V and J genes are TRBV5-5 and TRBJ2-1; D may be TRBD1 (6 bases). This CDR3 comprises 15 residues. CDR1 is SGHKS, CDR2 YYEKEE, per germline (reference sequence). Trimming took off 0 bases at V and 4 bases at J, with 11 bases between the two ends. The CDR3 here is CASSLGRGDYNEQFF. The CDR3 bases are TGTGCCAGCAGCTTGGGCAGGGGAGATTACAATGAGCAGTTCTTC.

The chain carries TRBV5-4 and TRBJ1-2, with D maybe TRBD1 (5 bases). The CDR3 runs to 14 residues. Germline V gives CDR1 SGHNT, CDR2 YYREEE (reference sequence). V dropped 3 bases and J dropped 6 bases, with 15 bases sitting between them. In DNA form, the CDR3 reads TGTGCCAGCAGCTACATGGGGGGGGGTGATGGCTACACCTTC. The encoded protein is CASSYMGGGDGYTF.

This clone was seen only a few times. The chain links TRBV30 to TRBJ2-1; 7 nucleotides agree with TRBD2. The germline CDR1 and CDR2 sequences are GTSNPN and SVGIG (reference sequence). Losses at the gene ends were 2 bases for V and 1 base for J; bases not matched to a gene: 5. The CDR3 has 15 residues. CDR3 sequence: CAWSSGTQSYNEQFF. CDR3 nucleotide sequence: TGTGCCTGGAGTAGCGGGACTCAGTCCTACAATGAGCAGTTCTTC. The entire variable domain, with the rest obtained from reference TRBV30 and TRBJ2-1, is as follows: SQTIHQWPATLVQPVGSPLSLECTVEGTSNPNLYWYRQAAGRGLQLLFYSVGIGQISSEVPQNLSASRPQDRQFILSSKKLLLSDSGFYLCAWSSGTQSYNEQFFGPGTRLTVL.

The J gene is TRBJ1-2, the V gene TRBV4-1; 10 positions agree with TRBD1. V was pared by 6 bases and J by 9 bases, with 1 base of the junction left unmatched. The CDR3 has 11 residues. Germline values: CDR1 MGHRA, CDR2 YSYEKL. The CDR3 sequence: CASRDRGSYTF. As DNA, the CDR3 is TGCGCCAGCAGGGACAGGGGGAGCTACACCTTC.

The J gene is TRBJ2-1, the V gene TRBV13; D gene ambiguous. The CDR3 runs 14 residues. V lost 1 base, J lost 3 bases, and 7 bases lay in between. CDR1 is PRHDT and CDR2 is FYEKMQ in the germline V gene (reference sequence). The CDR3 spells CASSLDRNYNEQFF. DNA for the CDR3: TGTGCCAGCAGCTTAGACAGAAACTACAATGAGCAGTTCTTC.

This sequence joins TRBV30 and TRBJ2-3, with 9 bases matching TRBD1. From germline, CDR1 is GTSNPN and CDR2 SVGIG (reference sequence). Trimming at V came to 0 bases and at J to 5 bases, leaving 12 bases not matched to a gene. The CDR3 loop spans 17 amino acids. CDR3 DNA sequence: TGTGCCTGGAGTGTATCTTACGGGACAGGGATCCAAGATACGCAGTATTTT. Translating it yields CAWSVSYGTGIQDTQYF.

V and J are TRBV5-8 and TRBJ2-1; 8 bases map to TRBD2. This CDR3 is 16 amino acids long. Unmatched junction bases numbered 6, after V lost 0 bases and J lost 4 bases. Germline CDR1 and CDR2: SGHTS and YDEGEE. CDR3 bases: TGTGCCAGCAGCTTGGTGTTGATAGCGGGATACAATGAGCAGTTCTTC. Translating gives CASSLVLIAGYNEQFF.

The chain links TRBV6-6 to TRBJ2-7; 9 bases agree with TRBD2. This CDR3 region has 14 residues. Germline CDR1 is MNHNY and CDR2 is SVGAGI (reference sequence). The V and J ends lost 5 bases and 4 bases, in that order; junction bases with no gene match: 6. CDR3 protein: CASSVAGEYYEQYF. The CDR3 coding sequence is TGTGCCAGCAGTGTAGCGGGAGAATATTACGAGCAGTACTTC.

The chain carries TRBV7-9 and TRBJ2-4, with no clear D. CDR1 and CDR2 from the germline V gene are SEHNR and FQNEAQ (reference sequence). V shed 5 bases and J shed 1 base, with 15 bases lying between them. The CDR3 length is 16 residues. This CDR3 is CASSLHPPGAKNIQYF. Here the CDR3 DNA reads TGTGCCAGCAGCCTCCATCCCCCTGGCGCCAAAAACATTCAGTACTTC.

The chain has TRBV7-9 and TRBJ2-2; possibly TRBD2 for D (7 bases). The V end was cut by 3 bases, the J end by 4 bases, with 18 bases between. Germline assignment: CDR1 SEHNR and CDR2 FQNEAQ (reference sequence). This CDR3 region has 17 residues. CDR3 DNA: TGTGCCAGCAGCTTGAGGGGGGGGACAACAAGCACCGGGGAGCTGTTTTTT. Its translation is CASSLRGGTTSTGELFF.

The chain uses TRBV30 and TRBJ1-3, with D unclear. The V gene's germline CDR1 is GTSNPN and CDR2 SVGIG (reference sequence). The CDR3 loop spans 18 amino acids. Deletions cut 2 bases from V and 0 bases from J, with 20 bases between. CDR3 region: CAWSIDGLLSYSGNTIYF. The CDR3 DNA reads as TGTGCCTGGAGTATCGACGGACTACTCTCTTACTCTGGAAACACCATATATTTT.

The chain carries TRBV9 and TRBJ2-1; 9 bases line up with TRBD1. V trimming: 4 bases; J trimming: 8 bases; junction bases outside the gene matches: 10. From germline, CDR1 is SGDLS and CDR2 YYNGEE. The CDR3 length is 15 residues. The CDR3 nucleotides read TGTGCCAGCAGCTTCCAGGGGGACAGGGCCCATGAGCAGTTCTTC. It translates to CASSFQGDRAHEQFF.

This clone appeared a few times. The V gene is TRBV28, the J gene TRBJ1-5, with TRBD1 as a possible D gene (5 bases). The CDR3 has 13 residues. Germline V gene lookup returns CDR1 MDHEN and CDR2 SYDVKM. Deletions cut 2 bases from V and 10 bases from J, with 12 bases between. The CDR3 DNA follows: TGTGCCAGCAGTTTAGGCAGGGTACAACCCCAGCATTTT. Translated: CASSLGRVQPQHF.

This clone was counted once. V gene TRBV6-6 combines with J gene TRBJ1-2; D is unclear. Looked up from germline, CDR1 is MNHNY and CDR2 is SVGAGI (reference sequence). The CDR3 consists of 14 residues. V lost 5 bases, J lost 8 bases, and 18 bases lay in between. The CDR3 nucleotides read TGTGCCAGCAGTCCAAGAGCAGGATTGGAAGGCTACACCTTC. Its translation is CASSPRAGLEGYTF.